Sequencing of this T cell receptor beta chain was carried out in a study of CD8+ T cells in alopecia areata. As to treatment: oral pan-JAK inhibitor, 5-10 mg twice daily. Extracted RNA was reverse transcribed, and the resulting cDNA served as sequencing template. Libraries were prepared by immunoSEQ multiplex PCR; TCRdb keeps only in-frame clonotypes and omits some of them. This repertoire shows 200,000 to 250,000 clones, 55% to 70% found once; its top ten account for roughly 4.2%. To note about this clone: What it binds is unknown.

Regarding the study as a whole: A great number of expanded lesional clones endured in scalp and blood during tofacitinib. With one nonresponder, baseline CD8+ expansion's link to response remains uncertain.

CDR1 is SEHNR, CDR2 FQNEAQ, per germline (reference sequence). The CDR3 loop spans 17 amino acids. Trimming took 1 base from V and 0 from J, leaving 10 bases between them. The source material was CD4+ T cells sorted from blood, sampled at week 4, from a patient treated with tofacitinib. The chain carries TRBV7-9 and TRBJ1-6, with no clear D. This sequence originates from a human donor with alopecia areata. The CDR3 sequence is CASSLVGQSSYNSPLHF. CDR3 bases: TGTGCCAGCAGCTTAGTAGGGCAGAGCTCCTATAATTCACCCCTCCACTTT. The entire variable domain, with the rest obtained from reference TRBV7-9 and TRBJ1-6, is as follows: DTGVSQNPRHKITKRGQNVTFRCDPISEHNRLYWYRQTLGQGPEFLTYFQNEAQLEKSRLLSDRFSAERPKGSFSTLEIQRTEQGDSAMYLCASSLVGQSSYNSPLHFGNGTRLTVT.